These 21 T cell receptor beta chains were sequenced from one sample in a study of a mutant IDH1 vaccine in newly diagnosed glioma. Their antigen targets remain unknown. Profiling relied on immunoSEQ multiplex PCR, and the TCRdb table lists in-frame clones only, not all of them. The sample includes about 34,000 clones, approximately 90% seen only once; the top ten take about 12%. Stated time point: week 47, end of study. Doses consisted of 300 ug of mutant IDH1 20-mer peptide each, paired with topical imiquimod. The specimen comprised PBMCs, sampled from a glioma patient whose treatment included an IDH1 peptide vaccine. These receptors came from a woman aged 25 to 39 with glioma.

This clone was picked up a small number of times. V and J are TRBV10-1 and TRBJ1-1, with D unresolved. Trimming left V 8 bases short and J 10 bases short, with 14 bases between. Per the germline V gene, CDR1 is WNHNN and CDR2 is SYGVQD (reference sequence). The CDR3 runs to 11 residues. The CDR3 sequence is CASGSPVGAFF. CDR3 DNA: TGCGCCAGCGGGAGCCCGGTGGGAGCTTTCTTT.

This clone was picked up a small number of times. The chain is built from TRBV27 and TRBJ1-1; D remains unclear. This CDR3 contains 13 residues. Trimming removed 3 bases from V and 2 bases from J, with 7 bases in between. Germline V CDR1 and CDR2: MNHEY, SMNVEV (reference sequence). The CDR3 nucleotides read TGTGCCAGCAGTTTTGGAATCAACACTGAAGCTTTCTTT. Amino acids: CASSFGINTEAFF.

This clone occurred once. The chain has TRBV6-1 and TRBJ1-1; 7 bases match TRBD1. The CDR3 has 16 amino acids. Germline V CDR1 and CDR2: MNHNS, SASEGT. V was pared by 4 bases and J by 8 bases, with 16 bases of the junction left unmatched. CDR3 coding DNA: TGTGCCAGCAGTGGACCAGGGACAGAGGAGCGACCAGAAGCTTTCTTT. It encodes CASSGPGTEERPEAFF.

This rearrangement joins TRBV4-1 to TRBJ2-3, with TRBD2 matching over 11 bases. J gave up 2 bases and V 4 bases, and 5 bases lay outside the gene matches. In germline, CDR1 is MGHRA, CDR2 YSYEKL. CDR3 length: 16 amino acids. This CDR3 is CASSLRSGGATDTQYF. CDR3 sequence (DNA): TGCGCCAGCAGCCTACGTAGCGGGGGGGCCACAGATACGCAGTATTTT.

The rearrangement links TRBV9 to TRBJ1-1, with D perhaps TRBD1 (5 bases). V lost 4 bases and J lost 4, with 11 bases in between. Germline V CDR1 and CDR2: SGDLS, YYNGEE. The CDR3 has 13 residues. CDR3 nucleotide sequence: TGTGCCAGCAGCTCTTGGGGGGGCACTGAAGCTTTCTTT. Translation: CASSSWGGTEAFF.

This clone appeared a single time. This rearrangement joins TRBV5-1 to TRBJ1-3, with D uncertain. V lost 4 bases and J lost 2, with 13 bases in between. There are 15 residues in the CDR3. In germline, CDR1 is SGHRS, CDR2 YFSETQ. CDR3 loop: CASSVLSEPGNTIYF. CDR3 bases: TGCGCCAGCAGCGTTTTGTCCGAACCTGGAAACACCATATATTTT.

The V and J genes are TRBV7-6 and TRBJ2-2; 8 bases match TRBD1. Germline assignment: CDR1 SGHVS and CDR2 FNYEAQ. V gave up 5 bases and J gave up 4 bases; unmatched junction bases: 6. CDR3 length: 15 residues. Here the CDR3 DNA reads TGTGCCAGCAGCCAGGGACAGGCCTTCACCGGGGAGCTGTTTTTT. This gives the protein CASSQGQAFTGELFF.

J is TRBJ1-2 and V is TRBV18, with 7 bases identical to TRBD1. Trimming at V came to 6 bases and at J to 8 bases, leaving 12 bases not matched to a gene. The CDR3 is 14 amino acids. CDR1 KGHSH and CDR2 LQKENI come from the germline V gene. CDR3 sequence reads: CASSTPGQLWGYTF. In DNA, the CDR3 is TGTGCCAGCTCGACTCCGGGACAGCTCTGGGGCTACACCTTC.

The chain recombines TRBV6-1 with TRBJ2-7; D remains ambiguous. Germline V gene lookup returns CDR1 MNHNS and CDR2 SASEGT. The CDR3 loop spans 12 amino acids. The V end lost 1 base, the J end lost 6 bases, and 7 bases lay between the germline ends. In DNA form, the CDR3 reads TGTGCCAGCAGTGAAGGGTTTACCGAGCAGTACTTC. Protein sequence: CASSEGFTEQYF.

V is TRBV2 and J is TRBJ1-4; TRBD1 is a possible D gene (5 bases). Trimming shortened V by 5 bases and J by 7 bases, and 14 bases separated the two germline ends. CDR3 length equals 14 residues. CDR1 is SNHLY and CDR2 is FYNNEI in the germline V gene. This CDR3 reads CASSPRGTVEKLFF. The DNA for the CDR3 is TGTGCCAGCAGTCCTCGCGGGACGGTTGAAAAACTGTTTTTT.

The rearrangement joins TRBV18 to TRBJ2-7, with TRBD1 matching 9 bases. J was trimmed by 5 bases and V by 6 bases; bases with no gene match: 5. This CDR3 is built from 13 residues. Germline-derived CDR1 and CDR2 are KGHSH and LQKENI. DNA of the CDR3: TGTGCCAGCTCCCGGGACAGGGTTAACGAGCAGTACTTC. This codes for CASSRDRVNEQYF.

The chain combines TRBV4-1 with TRBJ1-2; D ambiguous. Germline V gene sequence: CDR1 MGHRA, CDR2 YSYEKL. Trimming shortened V by 0 bases and J by 4 bases, and 12 bases separated the two germline ends. CDR3 length: 15 amino acids. The CDR3 DNA reads TGCGCCAGCAGCCAAGATCGAGGGTCGGGCTATGGCTACACCTTC. It yields the protein CASSQDRGSGYGYTF.

The V call is TRBV5-1, the J call TRBJ2-3; D possibly uses TRBD1 or TRBD2 (7 bases each). V was shortened by 4 bases and J by 3 bases, with 15 bases between the two germline ends. The CDR3 is 15 residues long. In germline, CDR1 is SGHRS, CDR2 YFSETQ. CDR3 nucleotide sequence: TGCGCCAGCAGCAGCCGACAGGGAGGGACAGATACGCAGTATTTT. It encodes CASSSRQGGTDTQYF.

The chain carries TRBV10-3 and TRBJ1-1; D remains unclear. The V gene lost 0 bases and the J gene lost 1 base, with 9 bases spanning the gap. The CDR3 length is 15 residues. The V gene's germline CDR1 is ENHRY and CDR2 SYGVKD. CDR3 protein: CAISESVMKNTEAFF. The DNA of the CDR3 is TGTGCCATCAGTGAGTCGGTAATGAAGAACACTGAAGCTTTCTTT.

V usage is TRBV6-1 and J usage is TRBJ2-7; D ambiguous. Trimming shortened V by 1 base and J by 6 bases, and 7 bases separated the two germline ends. This CDR3 spans 12 amino acids. In germline, CDR1 is MNHNS, CDR2 SASEGT. The DNA of the CDR3 is TGTGCCAGCAGTGAAGTCGCTATCGAGCAGTACTTC. This codes for CASSEVAIEQYF.

The chain recombines TRBV5-6 with TRBJ1-2; perhaps TRBD1 as D (5 bases). CDR1 and CDR2 from the germline V gene are SGHDT and YYEEEE. Trimming took off 1 base at V and 2 bases at J, with 18 bases between the two ends. The CDR3 sequence is 17 residues long. The CDR3 coding sequence is TGTGCCAGCAGCTTGTTTTTTGTAGACAGCTCAAACTATGGCTACACCTTC. Protein: CASSLFFVDSSNYGYTF.

The chain carries TRBV10-3 and TRBJ1-2, with a tentative D call TRBD1 (5 bases). CDR1 ENHRY and CDR2 SYGVKD come from the germline V gene. The CDR3 has 12 amino acids. V gave up 7 bases and J gave up 4 bases, with 10 bases separating them. CDR3 residues: CAIKRDGYGYTF. CDR3 bases: TGTGCCATCAAACGGGACGGCTATGGCTACACCTTC.

V is TRBV5-1 and J is TRBJ1-1, with a weak D call TRBD1 (6 bases). In germline, CDR1 is SGHRS, CDR2 YFSETQ. V lost 4 bases and J 5 bases, leaving 18 bases between the germline ends. The CDR3 sequence is 15 residues long. The CDR3: CASSPISGGGTEAFF. The CDR3 nucleotides are TGCGCCAGCAGCCCTATTTCGGGGGGCGGGACTGAAGCTTTCTTT.

The chain has TRBV30 and TRBJ1-2; a weak D match, TRBD1 (5 bases). CDR1 and CDR2 (germline): GTSNPN, SVGIG (reference sequence). The CDR3 consists of 13 residues. Trimming cost V 1 base and J 4 bases, with 10 bases left between them. The CDR3 region has the DNA TGTGCCTGGAGTGCGAGGGACGGCTATGGCTACACCTTC. As protein: CAWSARDGYGYTF. The whole variable domain, filled in from reference TRBV30 and TRBJ1-2, reads SQTIHQWPATLVQPVGSPLSLECTVEGTSNPNLYWYRQAAGRGLQLLFYSVGIGQISSEVPQNLSASRPQDRQFILSSKKLLLSDSGFYLCAWSARDGYGYTFGSGTRLTVV.

J is TRBJ1-4 and V is TRBV29-1; D is possibly TRBD1 (6 bases). The CDR3 runs 13 residues. Trimming pared 6 bases from V and 6 bases from J, leaving 14 bases between. CDR1 and CDR2 from the germline V gene are SQVTM and ANQGSEA. The CDR3 is CSVATGPHEKLFF. In DNA form, the CDR3 reads TGCAGCGTGGCAACAGGGCCCCATGAAAAACTGTTTTTT. Full variable domain (missing parts from reference TRBV29-1 and TRBJ1-4): SAVISQKPSRDICQRGTSLTIQCQVDSQVTMMFWYRQQPGQSLTLIATANQGSEATYESGFVIDKFPISRPNLTFSTLTVSNMSPEDSSIYLCSVATGPHEKLFFGSGTQLSVL.

The chain is built from TRBV10-2 and TRBJ2-1; tentatively, D is TRBD2 (6 bases). This CDR3 comprises 13 residues. Trimming left V 6 bases short and J 10 bases short, with 16 bases between. The germline V gene encodes CDR1 WSHSY and CDR2 SAAADI. The CDR3 loop is CASRPGLAWEQFF. CDR3 bases: TGCGCCAGCAGGCCGGGACTGGCTTGGGAGCAGTTCTTC.